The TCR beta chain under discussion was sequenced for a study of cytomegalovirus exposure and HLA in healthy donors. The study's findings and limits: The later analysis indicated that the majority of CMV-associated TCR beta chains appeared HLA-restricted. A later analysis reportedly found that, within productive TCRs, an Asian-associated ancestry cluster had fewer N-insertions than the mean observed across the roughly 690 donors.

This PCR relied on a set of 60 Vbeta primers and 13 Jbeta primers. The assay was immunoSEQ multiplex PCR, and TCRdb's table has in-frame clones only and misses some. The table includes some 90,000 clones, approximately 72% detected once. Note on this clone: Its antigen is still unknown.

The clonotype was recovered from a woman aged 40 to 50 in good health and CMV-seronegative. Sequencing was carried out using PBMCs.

In DNA, the CDR3 is TGTGCCAGCAAAATACAGGGGCCGGGTGAGCAGTTCTTC. Amino acids: CASKIQGPGEQFF. This chain links TRBV27 with TRBJ2-1; 7 nucleotides align to TRBD1. CDR1 MNHEY and CDR2 SMNVEV come from the germline V gene (reference sequence). The V gene end was trimmed by 7 bases and the J gene end by 9 bases; junction bases not matched to a gene: 9. This CDR3 comprises 13 residues.